The clone carrying this TCR beta chain was picked up a small number of times. The target antigen is unknown. Clones were sequenced by immunoSEQ multiplex PCR, and TCRdb holds only the in-frame ones, with some missing. Among 350,000 to 450,000 clones listed, around four fifths were seen once. The CDR3 runs 14 residues. The ends lost 1 base at V and 6 bases at J; junction bases unmatched: 5. Germline V gives CDR1 KGHSH, CDR2 LQKENI. Treatment: about 20 received Ad26.COV2.S at low or high dose, single or two shots; 5 received placebo; per-sample allocation not given. Sampling was performed 63 days after the first vaccine or placebo injection. An 18-55-year-old adult in Boston served as donor. The entry originates in a study of Ad26.COV2.S vaccination and SARS-CoV-2 variants. Across the study: Into the muscle, Ad26.COV2.S was dosed once or twice, 56 days apart.

Overall study results and limits: Non-spike TCR breadth did not differ much between vaccine and placebo recipients. The breadth of spike-specific CD8+ and CD4+ T cell responses after vaccination was reportedly substantial.

The input for sequencing was peripheral blood, taken in a trial of Ad26.COV2.S vaccine versus placebo. V usage is TRBV18 and J usage is TRBJ2-7; the match to TRBD1 covers 8 bases. This clonotype was obtained from a person between 18 and 60 years old who received the Ad26.COV2.S COVID-19 vaccine or a placebo. As DNA, the CDR3 is TGTGCCAGCTCACCACTGGGACAGGAAGGCGAGCAGTACTTC. Its translation is CASSPLGQEGEQYF.